This TCR beta chain was obtained from a study of cytomegalovirus exposure and HLA in healthy donors. Findings and caveats of the study: A later analysis showed that HLA-associated TCR beta chains had undergone more clonal expansion than equally common others. In a later analysis, CMV-associated beta chains were mostly HLA-associated, it appeared.

V was cut by 6 bases and J by 2 bases, with 18 bases left in between. The CDR3 extends over 15 amino acids. Germline lookup yields CDR1 SGHRS and CDR2 YFSETQ. PCR employed 60 Vbeta and 13 Jbeta primers. Sequencing was performed with immunoSEQ multiplex PCR; in TCRdb, only in-frame clones are kept and a portion is missing. In the table there are about 160,000 clones, around 85% of which are singletons. In regard to this clone: What it recognizes is unknown.

Sequenced material: PBMCs. The sequence was collected from a man in his fifties in good health and CMV-seropositive. The chain uses TRBV5-1 and TRBJ2-7; D is possibly TRBD2 (6 bases). The CDR3 sequence: CASTKTGLPTYEQYF. DNA for the CDR3: TGCGCCAGCACCAAGACGGGACTGCCTACCTACGAGCAGTACTTC.